These 23 T cell receptor beta chains share one sample of origin, sequenced in a study of T cell repertoires in cytomegalovirus infection. Each CDR3 protein is one row after TCRdb ran MiXCR on the reads. This table holds 630,000 or so distinct CDR3 sequences, less than 25% found once. Input material: CD8+ T cells from PBMCs. These receptors were obtained from a human donor in good health (CMV status not recorded). Some clones in this sample may be carry-over from other donors' samples.

The chain joins TRBV6-5 to TRBJ1-2, with TRBD1 identical over 8 bases. The CDR3 totals 13 residues. The trim removed 8 bases at V and 1 base at J, leaving 3 bases unmatched. From germline, CDR1 is MNHEY and CDR2 SVGAGI. The CDR3 DNA reads as TGTGCCAGCCTTGACAGGGGTAACTATGGCTACACCTTC. Protein product: CASLDRGNYGYTF.

The V call is TRBV2, the J call TRBJ2-7; TRBD1 aligns across 9 bases. The V and J ends lost 4 bases and 2 bases, in that order; junction bases with no gene match: 0. The CDR3 spans 13 residues. CDR1 is SNHLY and CDR2 is FYNNEI in the germline V gene. DNA of the CDR3: TGTGCCAGCAGTGGGGACAGGGCCTACGAGCAGTACTTC. It yields the protein CASSGDRAYEQYF.

This clonotype was seen a few times. The CDR3 nucleotides are TGCAGCGCTAGGGACAGGGACAACACCGGGGAGCTGTTTTTT. Amino acid sequence: CSARDRDNTGELFF. J is TRBJ2-2 and V is TRBV29-1, with TRBD1 matching 9 bases. The CDR3 covers 14 residues. Germline V gives CDR1 SQVTM, CDR2 ANQGSEA. J lost 2 bases, V lost 7 bases, and 5 bases had no gene match.

Concerning this clonotype itself: Being one base from a much bigger clone, this may be a read error. The chain combines TRBV6-5 with TRBJ2-7; TRBD1 agrees at 11 bases. The CDR3 has 16 residues. From germline, CDR1 is MNHEY and CDR2 SVGAGI. The CDR3 protein is CVSSTPGTGGRDEQYF. DNA for the CDR3: TGTGTCAGCAGTACTCCGGGGACAGGGGGGCGGGACGAGCAGTACTTC.

The chain employs TRBV5-1 and TRBJ1-2, with unresolved D. V was clipped by 2 bases and J by 4 bases, with 9 bases between them. The V gene's germline CDR1 is SGHRS and CDR2 YFSETQ. CDR3 length: 13 amino acids. The CDR3 region is CASSFDLSYGYTF. As DNA, the CDR3 is TGCGCCAGCAGCTTCGACTTAAGCTATGGCTACACCTTC.

This clonotype has a single count. V gene TRBV2 combines with J gene TRBJ1-1, with 7 nucleotides matching TRBD1. V lost 4 bases to trimming and J lost 5 bases; unmatched junction nucleotides: 10. The CDR3 totals 15 residues. Germline-derived CDR1 and CDR2 are SNHLY and FYNNEI. The CDR3 is CASSAETGMGTEAFF. CDR3 DNA sequence: TGTGCCAGCAGTGCGGAGACAGGGATGGGGACTGAAGCTTTCTTT.

At least ten counts were recorded for this clonotype. CDR3 region: CASREANTGELFF. CDR3 in DNA: TGTGCCAGCAGAGAGGCTAACACCGGGGAGCTGTTTTTT. J is TRBJ2-2 and V is TRBV7-8; D not certain. The CDR3 is made up of 13 amino acids. The V gene's germline CDR1 is SGHVS and CDR2 FQNEAQ. V was trimmed by 6 bases and J by 2 bases, leaving 7 bases between them.

This clonotype was recorded at least ten times. V usage is TRBV6-2 or TRBV6-3 and J usage is TRBJ2-5, with D uncertain. V was pared by 6 bases and J by 3 bases, with 11 bases between. This CDR3 has 13 amino acids. CDR1 is MNHEY and CDR2 is SVGEGT in the germline V gene. The CDR3 spells CASRSDGEETQYF. CDR3 bases: TGTGCCAGCAGATCGGACGGCGAAGAGACCCAGTACTTC.

This clonotype was counted a few times. The chain is built from TRBV6-2 or TRBV6-3 and TRBJ2-7; maybe TRBD1 (6 bases). V was clipped by 3 bases and J by 5 bases, with 11 bases between them. Germline V gene lookup returns CDR1 MNHEY and CDR2 SVGEGT. CDR3 length equals 13 residues. The CDR3 sequence: CASSYQGIDEQYV. The CDR3 DNA is TGTGCCAGCAGTTATCAGGGGATCGACGAGCAGTACGTC.

This clonotype was detected only once. One end of the junction does not line up with germline, which may come from a read error. The chain carries TRBV15 and TRBJ2-1; 9 nucleotides match TRBD1. The CDR3 is 15 amino acids. CDR1 and CDR2 from the germline V gene are LNHNV and YYDKDF (reference sequence). The CDR3 reads CATSSGQGFDNEQIF. Here the CDR3 DNA reads TGTGCCACCAGCAGCGGACAGGGGTTTGATAATGAGCAGATCTTC. Full variable domain (outside the CDR3, taken from reference TRBV15 and TRBJ2-1): DAMVIQNPRYQVTQFGKPVTLSCSQTLNHNVMYWYQQKSSQAPKLLFHYYDKDFNNEADTPDNFQSRRPNTSFCFLDIRSPGLGDTAMYLCATSSGQGFDNEQIFGPGTRLTVL.

Ten or more counts support this clonotype. The rearrangement links TRBV10-3 to TRBJ2-2; perhaps TRBD1 as D (5 bases). Germline V gene lookup returns CDR1 ENHRY and CDR2 SYGVKD. This CDR3 is built from 14 residues. The V and J ends lost 10 bases and 0 bases respectively, with 12 bases between them. The CDR3 DNA is TGTGCCACCGCCGGACACCCGAACACCGGGGAGCTGTTTTTT. It specifies CATAGHPNTGELFF.

This clonotype showed up just a few times. The rearrangement links TRBV7-9 to TRBJ2-1; the D gene is possibly TRBD1 (6 bases). The CDR3 totals 16 residues. The ends were cut back, 4 bases at V and 7 bases at J, with 20 bases in the middle. Germline lookup yields CDR1 SEHNR and CDR2 FQNEAQ (reference sequence). The DNA for the CDR3 is TGTGCCAGCAGCTACCCGGGACAACCCAGAGCTAATGAGCAGTTCTTC. Translated: CASSYPGQPRANEQFF. The full variable domain, its missing parts supplied by reference TRBV7-9 and TRBJ2-1, is DTGVSQNPRHKITKRGQNVTFRCDPISEHNRLYWYRQTLGQGPEFLTYFQNEAQLEKSRLLSDRFSAERPKGSFSTLEIQRTEQGDSAMYLCASSYPGQPRANEQFFGPGTRLTVL.

The rearrangement joins TRBV7-2 to TRBJ2-2, with TRBD1 identical over 7 bases. The germline V gene encodes CDR1 SGHTA and CDR2 FQGNSA. This CDR3 region has 15 residues. After removal of 3 bases from V and 6 bases from J, the junction contained 7 bases not matched to a gene. In DNA, the CDR3 is TGTGCCAGCAGCTTTCGGGACAGTCCTCCCGGGGAGCTGTTTTTT. It translates to CASSFRDSPPGELFF.

This clonotype was seen ten or more times. The chain is built from TRBV12-3 or TRBV12-4 and TRBJ2-1, with TRBD2 matching over 11 bases. V was pared by 4 bases and J by 0 bases, with 5 bases of the junction left unmatched. The CDR3 extends over 17 amino acids. In nucleotides, the CDR3 is TGTGCCAGCAGTTCGACTAGCGGGGATTCCTCCTACAATGAGCAGTTCTTC. It is translated as CASSSTSGDSSYNEQFF.

This clonotype came up many times. V gene TRBV7-6 combines with J gene TRBJ2-5; D ambiguous. V was cut by 5 bases and J by 4 bases, with 14 bases left in between. Germline CDR1 reads SGHVS; CDR2 reads FNYEAQ. The CDR3 is 14 residues long. The CDR3 here is CASSRPQASETQYF. The CDR3 DNA follows: TGTGCCAGCAGCCGTCCCCAGGCTTCAGAGACCCAGTACTTC.

This clonotype has more than one count but fewer than ten. V usage is TRBV5-6 and J usage is TRBJ2-3; 7 nucleotides agree with TRBD1. The length of the CDR3 is 15 residues. V lost 1 base, J lost 2 bases, and 4 bases stayed unmatched. The V gene's germline CDR1 is SGHDT and CDR2 YYEEEE. The CDR3 DNA reads as TGTGCCAGCAGCTTGTGGGACAGCCTCACAGATACGCAGTATTTT. The encoded protein is CASSLWDSLTDTQYF.

The table lists this clonotype with many counts. The chain couples TRBV7-8 to TRBJ1-1; the D gene is possibly TRBD1 (5 bases). V lost 6 bases, J lost 4 bases, and 15 bases lay in between. The CDR3 is 14 amino acids. Germline V gives CDR1 SGHVS, CDR2 FQNEAQ. CDR3 in amino acids: CASSLPGGGTEAFF. CDR3 coding DNA: TGTGCCAGCAGTCTACCGGGGGGAGGCACTGAAGCTTTCTTT.

This clonotype came up many times. The chain links TRBV7-8 to TRBJ2-2; D is ambiguous. CDR1 and CDR2 from the germline V gene are SGHVS and FQNEAQ. The CDR3 is 11 amino acids. Trimming pared 7 bases from V and 7 bases from J, leaving 7 bases between. This CDR3 is CASIDGGELFF. The CDR3 nucleotides are TGTGCCAGCATTGATGGCGGGGAGCTGTTTTTT. The whole variable domain, remainder taken from reference TRBV7-8 and TRBJ2-2, is GAGVSQSPRYKVAKRGQDVALRCDPISGHVSLFWYQQALGQGPEFLTYFQNEAQLDKSGLPSDRFFAERPEGSVSTLKIQRTQQEDSAVYLCASIDGGELFFGEGSRLTVL.

A note on this clonotype: Here the CDR3 omits its conserved ending phenylalanine or tryptophan, so a read error is the likely source. This chain links TRBV11-3 with TRBJ2-5; 10 bases match TRBD1. V trimming: 4 bases; J trimming: 4 bases; junction bases outside the gene matches: 3. Looked up from germline, CDR1 is SGHNT and CDR2 is YENEEA. The CDR3 is made up of 14 amino acids. In DNA, the CDR3 is TGTGCCAGCAGCTCAAGGGACAGGGGAGAGACCCAGTACCTC. Its translation: CASSSRDRGETQYL.

The rearrangement joins TRBV4-3 to TRBJ2-3; 10 nucleotides align to TRBD2. V shed 0 bases, J shed 6 bases, and the junction held 9 bases outside the gene matches. Germline V lookup: CDR1 LGHNA, CDR2 YSLEER. The CDR3 extends over 17 amino acids. CDR3 coding DNA: TGCGCCAGCAGCCAAGATTGGGGAGCGGGGGGGCCCGATACGCAGTATTTT. Translation: CASSQDWGAGGPDTQYF.

This clonotype was observed many times. CDR3: CASSLGGDGTPLHF. DNA for the CDR3: TGTGCCAGCAGCTTAGGAGGGGACGGGACACCCCTCCACTTT. The chain joins TRBV7-9 to TRBJ1-6, with a weak D call TRBD1 (5 bases). Germline lookup yields CDR1 SEHNR and CDR2 FQNEAQ (reference sequence). The CDR3 spans 14 residues. The V gene lost 1 base and the J gene lost 11 bases, with 12 bases spanning the gap.

The chain is built from TRBV4-1 and TRBJ2-5; possibly TRBD1 for D (6 bases). The CDR3 loop spans 14 amino acids. Germline-derived CDR1 and CDR2 are MGHRA and YSYEKL. V was cut by 4 bases and J by 2 bases, with 11 bases left in between. The CDR3 sequence: CASSRLGAQETQYF. Written as DNA, the CDR3 is TGCGCCAGCAGCCGACTGGGGGCTCAAGAGACCCAGTACTTC.

This clonotype has only a few counts. The chain has TRBV20-1 and TRBJ2-7, with D possibly being TRBD1 (5 bases). The CDR3 is 13 amino acids. The V end lost 0 bases, the J end lost 6 bases, and 12 bases lay between the germline ends. Per the germline V gene, CDR1 is DFQATT and CDR2 is SNEGSKA (reference sequence). CDR3 region: CSARDRAAAEQYV. The DNA for the CDR3 is TGCAGTGCTAGAGACAGGGCAGCAGCCGAGCAGTACGTC.